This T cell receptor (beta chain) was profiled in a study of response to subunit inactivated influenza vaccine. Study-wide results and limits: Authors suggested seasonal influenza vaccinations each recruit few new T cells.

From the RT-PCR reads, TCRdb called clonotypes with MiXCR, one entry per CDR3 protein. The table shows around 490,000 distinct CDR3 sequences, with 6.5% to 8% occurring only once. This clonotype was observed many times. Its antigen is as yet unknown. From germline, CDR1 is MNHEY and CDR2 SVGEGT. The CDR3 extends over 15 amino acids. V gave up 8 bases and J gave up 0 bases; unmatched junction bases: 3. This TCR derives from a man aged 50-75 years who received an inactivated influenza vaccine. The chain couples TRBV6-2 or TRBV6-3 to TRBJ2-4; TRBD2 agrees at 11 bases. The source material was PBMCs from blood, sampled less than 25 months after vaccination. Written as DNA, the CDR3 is TGTGCCAGCTCCACTAGCGGGGGAGCCAAAAACATTCAGTACTTC. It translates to CASSTSGGAKNIQYF.